The clone carrying this TCR beta chain was seen a single time. The sample comes from a study of blood T cell repertoires in COVID-19. At the level of the study: Samples came from the United States, Italy and Spain, spanning acute and convalescent COVID-19.

The protocol was immunoSEQ multiplex PCR, while the TCRdb copy is restricted to in-frame clones and leaves out a portion. In the table there are 270,000 or so clones, more than 75% of which are singletons. Study members were between about 18 and 95 years old and lived in approximately 25 US regions. Participant-given clinical history determined each cohort assignment. The CDR3 consists of 15 residues. The V gene's germline CDR1 is SGHAT and CDR2 FQNNGV. V shed 4 bases, J shed 5 bases, and the junction held 7 bases outside the gene matches. The clonotype was recovered from a woman aged 40 to 50 with acute COVID-19. Specimen: PBMCs or T cells enriched from blood (not recorded which). This chain uses TRBV11-2 with TRBJ2-5, with 10 bases that match TRBD2. The chain's CDR3 is CASSSTSGIDETQYF. CDR3 bases: TGTGCCAGCAGCTCCACTAGCGGGATCGACGAGACCCAGTACTTC. Full variable domain (outside the CDR3, taken from reference TRBV11-2 and TRBJ2-5): EAGVAQSPRYKIIEKRQSVAFWCNPISGHATLYWYQQILGQGPKLLIQFQNNGVVDDSQLPKDRFSAERLKGVDSTLKIQPAKLEDSAVYLCASSSTSGIDETQYFGPGTRLLVL.